This record looks at one TCR beta chain sequence and its context. In germline, CDR1 is MDHEN, CDR2 SYDVKM. The CDR3 contains 12 residues. V lost 10 bases, J lost 5 bases, and 14 bases lay in between. These data belong to a study of blood T cell repertoires in COVID-19. Study-level background: Sites across the United States, Italy and Spain contributed samples from acute and convalescent COVID-19. Sample material is recorded as cDNA or gDNA derived from T cells, B-cell-depleted T cells, or PBMCs.

The assay was immunoSEQ multiplex PCR, and TCRdb's table has in-frame clones only and misses some. Here the sample spans approximately 74,000 clones, approximately 90% being singletons. The sequence derives from a woman aged 60-70 years with active COVID-19. This chain joins TRBV28 and TRBJ2-5; maybe TRBD2 (7 bases). The sample was peripheral blood. For the CDR3, the DNA is TGTGCCACCGGAGGGAGGGGGGAGACCCAGTACTTC. The encoded protein is CATGGRGETQYF.